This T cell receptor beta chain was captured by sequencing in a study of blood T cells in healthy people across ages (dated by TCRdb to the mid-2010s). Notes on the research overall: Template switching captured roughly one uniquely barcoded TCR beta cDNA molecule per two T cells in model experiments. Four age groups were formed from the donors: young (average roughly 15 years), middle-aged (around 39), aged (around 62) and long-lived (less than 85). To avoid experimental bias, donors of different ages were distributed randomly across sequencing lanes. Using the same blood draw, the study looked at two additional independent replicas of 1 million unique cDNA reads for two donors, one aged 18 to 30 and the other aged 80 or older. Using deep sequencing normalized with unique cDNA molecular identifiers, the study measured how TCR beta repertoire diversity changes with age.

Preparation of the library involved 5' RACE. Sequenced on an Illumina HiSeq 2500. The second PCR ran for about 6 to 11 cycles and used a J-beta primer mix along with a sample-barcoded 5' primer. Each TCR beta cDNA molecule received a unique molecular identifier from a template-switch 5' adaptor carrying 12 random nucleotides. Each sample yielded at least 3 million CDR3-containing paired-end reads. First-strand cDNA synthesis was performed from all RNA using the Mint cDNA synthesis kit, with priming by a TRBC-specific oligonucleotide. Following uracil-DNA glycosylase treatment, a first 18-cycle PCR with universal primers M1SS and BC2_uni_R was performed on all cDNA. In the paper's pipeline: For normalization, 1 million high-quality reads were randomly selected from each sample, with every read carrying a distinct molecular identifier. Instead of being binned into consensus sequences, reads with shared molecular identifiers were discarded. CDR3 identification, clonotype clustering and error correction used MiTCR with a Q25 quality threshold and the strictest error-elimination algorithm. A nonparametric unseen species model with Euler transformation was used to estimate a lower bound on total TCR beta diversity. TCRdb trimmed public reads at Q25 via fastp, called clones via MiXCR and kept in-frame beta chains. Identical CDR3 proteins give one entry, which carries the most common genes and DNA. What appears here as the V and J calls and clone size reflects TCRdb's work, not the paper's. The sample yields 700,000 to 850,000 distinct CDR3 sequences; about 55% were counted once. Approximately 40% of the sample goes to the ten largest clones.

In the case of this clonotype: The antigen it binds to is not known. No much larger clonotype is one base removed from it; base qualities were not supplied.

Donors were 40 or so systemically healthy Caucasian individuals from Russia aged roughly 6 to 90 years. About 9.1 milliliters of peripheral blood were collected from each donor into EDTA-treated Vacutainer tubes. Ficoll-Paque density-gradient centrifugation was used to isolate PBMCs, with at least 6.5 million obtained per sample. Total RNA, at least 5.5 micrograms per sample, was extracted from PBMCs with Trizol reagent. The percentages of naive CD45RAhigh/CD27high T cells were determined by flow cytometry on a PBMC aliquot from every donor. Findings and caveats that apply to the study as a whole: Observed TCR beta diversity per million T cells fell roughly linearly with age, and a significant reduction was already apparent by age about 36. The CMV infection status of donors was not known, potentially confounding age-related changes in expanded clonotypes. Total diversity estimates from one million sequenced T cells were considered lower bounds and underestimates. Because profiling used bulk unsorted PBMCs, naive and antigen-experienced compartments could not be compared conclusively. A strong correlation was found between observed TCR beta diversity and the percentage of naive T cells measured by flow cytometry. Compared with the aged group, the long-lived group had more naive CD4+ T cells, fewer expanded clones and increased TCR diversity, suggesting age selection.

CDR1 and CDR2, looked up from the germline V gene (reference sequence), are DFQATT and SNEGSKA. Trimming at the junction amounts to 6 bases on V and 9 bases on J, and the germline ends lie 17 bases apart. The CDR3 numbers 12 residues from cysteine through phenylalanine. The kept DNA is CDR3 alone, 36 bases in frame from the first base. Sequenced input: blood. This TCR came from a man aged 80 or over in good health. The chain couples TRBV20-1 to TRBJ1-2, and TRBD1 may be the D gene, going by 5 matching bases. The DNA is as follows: TGCAGTGCCCAGGGAGGGCCCGCAAGCTACACCTTC. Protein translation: CSAQGGPASYTF.